The 6 T cell receptor beta chains below come from one sample, sequenced in a study of post-analysis software for immune sequencing data. General observations from the study: About five TRBV segments were more frequent in patients than controls; TRBV5-6, TRBV5-1 and TRBV20-1 belonged to this group.

Unique molecular identifiers tagged the TCR beta cDNA libraries. TCRdb reprocessed the PCR reads via MiXCR and lists one record per CDR3 protein. There are about 820,000 distinct CDR3 sequences in the sample; around 53% occur only once, and 4.6% lies in the top ten. Their target antigens are unknown. The sample comprised blood. Every receptor here comes from a girl aged 5 to 17 with multiple sclerosis.

In this sample, this clonotype turned up once. V usage is TRBV7-2 and J usage is TRBJ2-3; 8 positions match TRBD2. Germline CDR1 and CDR2: SGHTA and FQGNSA. The CDR3 has 17 amino acids. V lost 2 bases to trimming and J lost 1 base; unmatched junction nucleotides: 8. The CDR3 protein is CASSLRFLAGGTDTQYF. The DNA of the CDR3 is TGTGCCAGCAGCTTAAGGTTCCTAGCGGGCGGCACAGATACGCAGTATTTT.

This clonotype appeared a single time. CDR3 loop: CSARVSRSSASNYGYTF. CDR3 in DNA: TGCAGTGCTAGAGTGTCTAGGAGTTCCGCGTCTAACTATGGCTACACCTTC. The rearrangement joins TRBV20-1 to TRBJ1-2, with unresolved D. The ends were cut back, 1 base at V and 0 bases at J, with 18 bases in the middle. CDR1 is DFQATT and CDR2 is SNEGSKA in the germline V gene (reference sequence). The CDR3 totals 17 residues.

This clonotype was recorded only once. The chain links TRBV5-4 to TRBJ2-1; D is possibly TRBD2 (6 bases). The CDR3 has 15 amino acids. V lost 0 bases and J 9 bases, leaving 16 bases between the germline ends. Looked up from germline, CDR1 is SGHNT and CDR2 is YYREEE (reference sequence). The CDR3 nucleotides read TGTGCCAGCAGCTTGGCGGCTAGCGTTAATTCTGAGCAGTTCTTC. It codes for CASSLAASVNSEQFF.

The gene calls are TRBV5-1 and TRBJ2-7; TRBD1 matches at 8 bases. With 4 bases clipped from V and 5 bases from J, the junction kept 8 bases outside the gene matches. The CDR3 has 14 residues. Germline values: CDR1 SGHRS, CDR2 YFSETQ. Written as DNA, the CDR3 is TGCGCCAGCAGCCCGGACAGGGTGAGGGACGAGCAGTACTTC. This translates into CASSPDRVRDEQYF.

The rearrangement links TRBV12-3 or TRBV12-4 to TRBJ2-7; D is unclear. Trimming took 3 bases from V and 3 from J, leaving 6 bases between them. The CDR3 is 12 amino acids. CDR3 DNA: TGTGCCAGCAGTTTTTCCCTCTACGAGCAGTACTTC. Protein sequence: CASSFSLYEQYF.

In regard to this clonotype: The junction differs from germline at one of its ends, possibly a read error. The gene calls are TRBV3-1 and TRBJ2-2; 12 bases match TRBD2. The CDR3 loop spans 16 amino acids. Germline V gene sequence: CDR1 LGHDT, CDR2 YNNKEL (reference sequence). CDR3 DNA sequence: TGTGCCGGCAGTCTCGGACTAGCGGGAATTTCCGGGGAGCTGTTTTTT. This codes for CAGSLGLAGISGELFF.